This T cell receptor beta chain was sequenced for a study of blood T cell repertoires in COVID-19. The repertoire was sequenced with immunoSEQ multiplex PCR; TCRdb's copy has only in-frame clones and lacks some. The repertoire holds about 140,000 clones, 84% seen once, with 4.5% to 5.5% in the top ten. Trimming took off 6 bases at V and 1 base at J, with 21 bases between the two ends. This CDR3 is built from 17 residues. The germline V gene encodes CDR1 MDHEN and CDR2 SYDVKM. The receptor's source is a man between 35 and 55 years old with acute COVID-19. The sample was PBMCs or T cells enriched from blood (not recorded which). The chain carries TRBV28 and TRBJ1-1, with unresolved D. CDR3 amino acids: CASSPNHLGSTNTEAFF. In DNA form, the CDR3 reads TGTGCCAGCAGCCCCAACCACCTGGGGAGCACGAACACTGAAGCTTTCTTT.